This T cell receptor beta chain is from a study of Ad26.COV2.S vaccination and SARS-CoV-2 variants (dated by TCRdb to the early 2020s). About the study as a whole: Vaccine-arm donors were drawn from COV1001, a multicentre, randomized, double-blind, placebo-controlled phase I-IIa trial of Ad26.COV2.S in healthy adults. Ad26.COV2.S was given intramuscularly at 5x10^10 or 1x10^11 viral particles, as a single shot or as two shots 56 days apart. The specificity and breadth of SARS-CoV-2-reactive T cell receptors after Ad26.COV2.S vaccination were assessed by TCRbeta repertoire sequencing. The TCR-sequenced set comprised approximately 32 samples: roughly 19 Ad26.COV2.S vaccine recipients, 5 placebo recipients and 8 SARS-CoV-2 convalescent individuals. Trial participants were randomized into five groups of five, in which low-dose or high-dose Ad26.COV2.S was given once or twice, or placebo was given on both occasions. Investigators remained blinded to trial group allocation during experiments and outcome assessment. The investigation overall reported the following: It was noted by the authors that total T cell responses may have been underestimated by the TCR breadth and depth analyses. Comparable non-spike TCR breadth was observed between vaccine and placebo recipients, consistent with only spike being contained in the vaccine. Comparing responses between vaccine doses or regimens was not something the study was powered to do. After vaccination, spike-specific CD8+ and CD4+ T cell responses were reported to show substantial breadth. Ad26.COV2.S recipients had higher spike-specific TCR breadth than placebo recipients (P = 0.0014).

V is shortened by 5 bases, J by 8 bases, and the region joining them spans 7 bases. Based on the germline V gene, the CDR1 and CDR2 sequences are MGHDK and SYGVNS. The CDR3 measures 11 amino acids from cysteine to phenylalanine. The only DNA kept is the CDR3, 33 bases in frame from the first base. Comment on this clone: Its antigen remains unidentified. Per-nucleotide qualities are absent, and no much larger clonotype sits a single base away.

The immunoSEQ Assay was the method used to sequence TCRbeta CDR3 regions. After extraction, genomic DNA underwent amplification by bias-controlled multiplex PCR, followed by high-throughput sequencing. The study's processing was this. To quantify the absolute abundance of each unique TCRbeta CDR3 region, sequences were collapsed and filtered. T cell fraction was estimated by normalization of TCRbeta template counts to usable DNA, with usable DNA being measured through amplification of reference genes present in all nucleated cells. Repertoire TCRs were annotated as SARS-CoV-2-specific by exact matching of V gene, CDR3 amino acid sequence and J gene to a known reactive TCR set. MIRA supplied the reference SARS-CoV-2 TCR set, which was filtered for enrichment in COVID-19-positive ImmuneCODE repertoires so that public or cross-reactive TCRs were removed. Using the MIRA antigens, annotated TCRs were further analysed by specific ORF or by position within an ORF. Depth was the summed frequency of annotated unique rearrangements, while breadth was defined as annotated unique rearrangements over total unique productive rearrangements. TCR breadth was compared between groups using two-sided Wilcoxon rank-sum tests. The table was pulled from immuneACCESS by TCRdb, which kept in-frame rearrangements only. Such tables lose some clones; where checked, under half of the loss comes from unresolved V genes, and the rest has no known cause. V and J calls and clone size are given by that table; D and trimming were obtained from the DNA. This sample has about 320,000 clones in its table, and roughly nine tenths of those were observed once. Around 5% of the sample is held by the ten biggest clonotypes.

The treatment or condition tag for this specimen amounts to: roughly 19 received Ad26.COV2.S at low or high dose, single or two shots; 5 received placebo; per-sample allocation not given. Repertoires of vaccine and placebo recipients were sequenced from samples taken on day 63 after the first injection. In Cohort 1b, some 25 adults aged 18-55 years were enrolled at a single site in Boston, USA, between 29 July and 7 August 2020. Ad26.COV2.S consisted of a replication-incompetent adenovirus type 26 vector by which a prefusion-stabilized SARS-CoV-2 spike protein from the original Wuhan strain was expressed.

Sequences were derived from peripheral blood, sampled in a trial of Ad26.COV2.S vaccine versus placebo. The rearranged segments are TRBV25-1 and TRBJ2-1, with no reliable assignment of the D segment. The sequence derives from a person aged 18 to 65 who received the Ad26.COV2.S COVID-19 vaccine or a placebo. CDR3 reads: CASSPLDEQFF. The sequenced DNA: TGTGCCAGCAGTCCCTTAGATGAGCAGTTCTTC.